This TCR beta chain is drawn from a study of T-cell memory formation after mild COVID-19 (dated by TCRdb to about 2021). For the study in its entirety: TCR sequence clusters from the two donors were found to be largely donor specific. In a couple of donors, T-cell clones that expanded and contracted after mild COVID-19 were followed by sequencing TCRalpha and TCRbeta repertoires longitudinally. Two young, previously healthy adult volunteers, one female and one male, were included in the cohort. Results and caveats for the whole study, not just this receptor: SARS-CoV-2 specificity of the second-wave clones peaking on day 37 was not confirmed. Contracting CD4+ clones appeared mostly in the CM and EM memory subsets, whereas CD8+ clones were enriched in EMRA. Balanced CD4/CD8 phenotypes were observed for clones contracting from day 15 to 85, whereas a bias towards CD4+ was observed for a second wave of clones expanding from day 15 to 37. Some responding clones were detected in pre-infection memory, which suggested that pre-existing cross-reactive memory T cells had joined the SARS-CoV-2 response. The study included only two mild cases, and larger cohorts that include severe cases with pre-infection samples were judged to be necessary.

Including cysteine and phenylalanine, the CDR3 has 15 amino acids. The only DNA kept is the CDR3, 45 bases in frame from the first base. Unmatched junction bases come to 7, with V trimmed by 7 bases and J by 4 bases. Ficoll-Paque density gradient centrifugation was used to isolate PBMCs. The sequencing machine was an Illumina NovaSeq 6000. Using 5'RACE with constant-segment primers, TCRalpha and TCRbeta cDNA libraries were constructed, with sample barcodes and unique molecular identifiers added in the process. Trizol reagent was used to extract RNA from every sample. Library amplification was performed in two PCR steps, and a second sample barcode and Illumina TruSeq adapters were introduced in the second step. Libraries were sequenced on an Illumina NovaSeq with 2 x 150 bp paired-end reads. Concerning the study's data processing: Reads were demultiplexed and collapsed into UMI-guided consensus sequences with migec v1.2.7. Using mixcr v2.1.11, UMI consensuses were aligned to TRA and TRB V and J templates and then assembled into clonotypes. Expanded or contracted clonotypes were those called significant by both edgeR and NoisET, with noise models trained on biological replicates. edgeR calls used a false discovery rate-adjusted p below 0.01 and a log2 fold-change threshold of 1. As an exploratory analysis of dynamics, max-normalized trajectories of the 1000 most abundant clonotypes were examined by PCA with hierarchical clustering. Separately sequenced CD4+ and CD8+ repertoires were used to assign a CD4 or CD8 phenotype to each responding clone. The raw public reads went through TCRdb reprocessing: fastp at Q25, MiXCR clone calling, in-frame beta chains kept. CDR3 protein duplicates are merged, each entry listing the most common genes and DNA. The V and J calls come from TCRdb's annotation, not from the publication. In this sample the table shows roughly 480,000 distinct CDR3 sequences, 25% of which occur a single time. 9.5% to 15% of the sample is in the top ten clones.

This clonotype showed up many times. This clone's antigen is unknown. No qualities accompany the bases; no much larger clone lies one base away. The sequencing sample was made of PBMCs or a T cell subset sorted from them (not recorded which). This sequence uses TRBV12-3 or TRBV12-4 and TRBJ2-2; 9 junctional bases match TRBD1. The source of this sequence is an adult woman who had mild COVID-19 (a few samples of this study predate the infection). The sample titles of this study are shuffled in the database, so cell type and time point are left out; the donor was told from shared clones. DNA sequence: TGTGCCAGCATCGCGGGACAGGGCCTCACCGGGGAGCTGTTTTTT. Its product reads: CASIAGQGLTGELFF.